The 20 T cell receptor beta chains below were found in one sample sequenced in a study of T-cell reconstitution after alpha-beta-depleted transplantation in children. Molecular barcoding with unique molecular identifiers was used for the TCRbeta library. TCRdb re-derived calls from the PCR reads in MiXCR, one entry per CDR3 protein. The sample holds about 170,000 distinct CDR3 sequences, around 10% seen once. The sample here was PBMCs, taken before TCRalphabeta/CD19-depleted stem cell transplant. The receptor set was obtained from a boy aged 2 to 10 with acute myeloid leukemia, due to receive a stem cell transplant.

This clonotype was found many times. The CDR3 region has the DNA TGTGCCATCAGTTCTGGCAACGAGCAGTACGTC. It yields the protein CAISSGNEQYV. The chain is built from TRBV10-3 and TRBJ2-7; D is undetermined. The CDR3 extends over 11 amino acids. The V end was cut by 5 bases, the J end by 5 bases, with 7 bases between. CDR1 is ENHRY and CDR2 is SYGVKD in the germline V gene.

This clonotype was counted ten times or more. This rearrangement joins TRBV5-1 to TRBJ2-1, with D perhaps matching TRBD1 (5 bases). The CDR3 runs 14 residues. The V gene's germline CDR1 is SGHRS and CDR2 YFSETQ. V was clipped by 4 bases and J by 1 base, with 9 bases between them. The CDR3 loop is CASSLQGSYNEQFF. The CDR3 DNA reads TGCGCCAGCAGCCTTCAGGGTTCCTACAATGAGCAGTTCTTC.

DNA of the CDR3: TGTGCCAGCAGCCAGGCAGGGCCCTACGAGCAGTACTTC. Translation gives CASSQAGPYEQYF. The chain combines TRBV3-1 with TRBJ2-7; tentatively, D is TRBD1 (5 bases). The germline V gene has CDR1 LGHDT and CDR2 YNNKEL (reference sequence). The CDR3 has 13 amino acids. V gave up 3 bases and J gave up 2 bases, with 8 bases separating them.

This clonotype was seen many times. CDR3 bases: TGTGCCACCAGCAGAGATCAACGGGGGTATACGCAGTATTTT. This gives the protein CATSRDQRGYTQYF. V usage is TRBV15 and J usage is TRBJ2-3, with D tentatively TRBD2 (6 bases). CDR1 LNHNV and CDR2 YYDKDF come from the germline V gene (reference sequence). CDR3 length: 14 residues. Deletions cut 0 bases from V and 7 bases from J, with 11 bases between.

Many counts were recorded for this clonotype. The chain recombines TRBV12-3 or TRBV12-4 with TRBJ1-4; 8 nucleotides line up with TRBD1. The CDR3 loop spans 14 amino acids. V lost 3 bases to trimming and J lost 5 bases; unmatched junction nucleotides: 2. The chain's CDR3 is CASSFRQGNEKLFF. The CDR3 DNA follows: TGTGCCAGCAGTTTTAGACAGGGGAATGAAAAACTGTTTTTT.

This clonotype was seen repeatedly, ten times or more. This chain links TRBV7-2 with TRBJ1-2; D gene uncertain. V lost 8 bases and J 3 bases, leaving 13 bases between the germline ends. Germline CDR1 is SGHTA and CDR2 is FQGNSA. The CDR3 is made up of 13 amino acids. CDR3 in DNA: TGTGCCAGCCGCATGGCAGGCGACTATGGCTACACCTTC. Translation gives CASRMAGDYGYTF. Filled out from reference TRBV7-2 and TRBJ1-2, the complete variable domain reads GAGVSQSPSNKVTEKGKDVELRCDPISGHTALYWYRQSLGQGLEFLIYFQGNSAPDKSGLPSDRFSAERTGGSVSTLTIQRTQQEDSAVYLCASRMAGDYGYTFGSGTRLTVV.

There are many counts of this clonotype. The gene calls are TRBV11-2 and TRBJ2-5; D is ambiguous. The germline V and J ends were trimmed by 0 bases and 2 bases, with 13 bases remaining between them. Germline assignment: CDR1 SGHAT and CDR2 FQNNGV. The CDR3 is 16 residues long. The chain's CDR3 is CASSLDIEALQETQYF. For the CDR3, the DNA is TGTGCCAGCAGCTTAGATATCGAGGCGCTTCAAGAGACCCAGTACTTC. The full variable domain, with the rest looked up from reference TRBV11-2 and TRBJ2-5, is EAGVAQSPRYKIIEKRQSVAFWCNPISGHATLYWYQQILGQGPKLLIQFQNNGVVDDSQLPKDRFSAERLKGVDSTLKIQPAKLEDSAVYLCASSLDIEALQETQYFGPGTRLLVL.

In its sample, this clonotype was seen many times. The chain employs TRBV28 and TRBJ2-2; D is possibly TRBD2 (5 bases). This CDR3 has 15 residues. Per germline, CDR1 MDHEN and CDR2 SYDVKM. V lost 2 bases, J lost 0 bases, and 7 bases lay in between. CDR3 in amino acids: CASSLLAANTGELFF. CDR3 coding DNA: TGTGCCAGCAGTTTACTAGCCGCGAACACCGGGGAGCTGTTTTTT.

At least ten counts were recorded for this clonotype. The rearrangement joins TRBV7-2 to TRBJ1-1; D gene uncertain. This CDR3 has 14 amino acids. The V gene's germline CDR1 is SGHTA and CDR2 FQGNSA. Trimming removed 5 bases from V and 2 bases from J, with 12 bases in between. CDR3 nucleotide sequence: TGTGCCAGCAGCCCCGCTTTGAGAAACACTGAAGCTTTCTTT. As protein: CASSPALRNTEAFF.

This clonotype was recorded many times. The rearrangement uses TRBV7-6 and TRBJ2-3; 8 bases line up with TRBD2. The trim removed 1 base at V and 0 bases at J, leaving 6 bases unmatched. CDR1 is SGHVS, CDR2 FNYEAQ, per germline. The CDR3 totals 17 residues. The CDR3 loop is CASSLERRGVSTDTQYF. For the CDR3, the DNA is TGTGCCAGCAGCTTAGAGAGGCGGGGGGTTAGCACAGATACGCAGTATTTT. The full variable domain, completed using reference TRBV7-6 and TRBJ2-3, is GAGVSQSPRYKVTKRGQDVALRCDPISGHVSLYWYRQALGQGPEFLTYFNYEAQQDKSGLPNDRFSAERPEGSISTLTIQRTEQRDSAMYRCASSLERRGVSTDTQYFGPGTRLTVL.

This clonotype was observed many times. The chain employs TRBV7-3 and TRBJ2-2; a weak D match, TRBD1 (7 bases). The V gene lost 5 bases and the J gene lost 5 bases, with 12 bases spanning the gap. CDR3 size: 14 residues. Germline CDR1 and CDR2: SGHTA and FQGTGA. The CDR3 DNA is TGTGCCAGCAGCCCAGGGGGGCGGACCGGGGAGCTGTTTTTT. Amino acid sequence: CASSPGGRTGELFF.

In this sample, this clonotype turned up many times. The rearrangement joins TRBV3-1 to TRBJ2-5; TRBD1 aligns across 11 bases. Per the germline V gene, CDR1 is LGHDT and CDR2 is YNNKEL (reference sequence). V lost 1 base to trimming and J lost 6 bases; unmatched junction nucleotides: 7. This CDR3 has 16 amino acids. CDR3 in amino acids: CASSQGGQGVGKTQYF. The CDR3 DNA follows: TGTGCCAGCAGCCAAGGGGGACAGGGGGTAGGAAAGACCCAGTACTTC.

The rearrangement links TRBV12-5 to TRBJ2-3; D gene ambiguous. The V end lost 7 bases, the J end lost 0 bases, and 11 bases lay between the germline ends. From germline, CDR1 is LGHNT and CDR2 FRNRAP. This CDR3 region has 14 residues. DNA for the CDR3: TGTGCTAGTGTTATTGGGCGGAGCACAGATACGCAGTATTTT. This gives the protein CASVIGRSTDTQYF.

The table lists this clonotype with many counts. The chain joins TRBV9 to TRBJ2-1; 7 bases match TRBD2. Looked up from germline, CDR1 is SGDLS and CDR2 is YYNGEE. J lost 9 bases, V lost 0 bases, and 12 bases had no gene match. This CDR3 is built from 16 residues. This CDR3 is CASSVVGGREVVEQFF. CDR3 DNA: TGTGCCAGCAGCGTAGTCGGTGGTCGGGAGGTTGTTGAGCAGTTCTTC. Full variable domain (outside the CDR3, taken from reference TRBV9 and TRBJ2-1): DSGVTQTPKHLITATGQRVTLRCSPRSGDLSVYWYQQSLDQGLQFLIQYYNGEERAKGNILERFSAQQFPDLHSELNLSSLELGDSALYFCASSVVGGREVVEQFFGPGTRLTVL.

The V gene is TRBV7-8, the J gene TRBJ2-2, with a weak D call TRBD2 (6 bases). Trimming removed 5 bases at V and 4 bases at J, with 14 bases between. The germline gives CDR1 SGHVS, CDR2 FQNEAQ. The CDR3 contains 15 residues. CDR3 in amino acids: CASSRDLASTGELFF. The DNA for the CDR3 is TGTGCCAGCAGCAGGGACCTAGCGAGCACCGGGGAGCTGTTTTTT. Full variable domain (rest looked up from reference TRBV7-8 and TRBJ2-2): GAGVSQSPRYKVAKRGQDVALRCDPISGHVSLFWYQQALGQGPEFLTYFQNEAQLDKSGLPSDRFFAERPEGSVSTLKIQRTQQEDSAVYLCASSRDLASTGELFFGEGSRLTVL.

This clonotype was detected ten times or more. The CDR3 reads CASSEIPSYEQYV. In DNA form, the CDR3 reads TGTGCCAGCAGTGAAATCCCATCCTACGAGCAGTACGTC. The chain carries TRBV6-1 and TRBJ2-7; no definite D call. V was trimmed by 2 bases and J by 1 base, leaving 6 bases between them. Germline V CDR1 and CDR2: MNHNS, SASEGT. The CDR3 is made up of 13 amino acids.

This clonotype appeared many times. The rearrangement links TRBV28 to TRBJ2-7; a weak D match, TRBD2 (6 bases). Trimming took 6 bases from V and 0 from J, leaving 6 bases between them. Germline CDR1 reads MDHEN; CDR2 reads SYDVKM. CDR3 length: 12 residues. Written as DNA, the CDR3 is TGTGCCAGCAGGACTAGCTCCTACGAGCAGTACTTC. Protein: CASRTSSYEQYF.

V gene TRBV3-1 combines with J gene TRBJ2-3; D is tentatively TRBD1 or TRBD2 (5 bases each). Looked up from germline, CDR1 is LGHDT and CDR2 is YNNKEL (reference sequence). Trimming took off 0 bases at V and 1 base at J, with 11 bases between the two ends. The CDR3 has 16 amino acids. CDR3 nucleotides: TGTGCCAGCAGCCAAGAATGGGGGTCACGCACAGATACGCAGTATTTT. Its translation is CASSQEWGSRTDTQYF.

This clonotype has a handful of counts. The V and J genes are TRBV18 and TRBJ2-1; 11 nucleotides agree with TRBD1. CDR3 length equals 15 residues. Germline V gene sequence: CDR1 KGHSH, CDR2 LQKENI. The V segment lost 3 bases and the J segment 3 bases; nucleotides outside the gene matches: 1. The CDR3 spells CASSPGTGGYNEQFF. DNA of the CDR3: TGTGCCAGCTCACCCGGGACAGGGGGCTACAATGAGCAGTTCTTC. Drawing the rest from reference TRBV18 and TRBJ2-1, the complete variable domain is NAGVMQNPRHLVRRRGQEARLRCSPMKGHSHVYWYRQLPEEGLKFMVYLQKENIIDESGMPKERFSAEFPKEGPSILRIQQVVRGDSAAYFCASSPGTGGYNEQFFGPGTRLTVL.

As regards this clonotype: A read error may be the cause here, since a much bigger clone is one base away. V usage is TRBV15 and J usage is TRBJ2-5, with D possibly matching TRBD1 (5 bases). The CDR3 is 14 residues long. CDR1 is LNHNV, CDR2 YYDKDF, per germline (reference sequence). Trimming cost V 5 bases and J 4 bases, with 14 bases left between them. CDR3: CATSEQANLETQYF. Here the CDR3 DNA reads TGTGCCACCAGCGAACAGGCAAACCTAGAGACCCAGTACTTC.